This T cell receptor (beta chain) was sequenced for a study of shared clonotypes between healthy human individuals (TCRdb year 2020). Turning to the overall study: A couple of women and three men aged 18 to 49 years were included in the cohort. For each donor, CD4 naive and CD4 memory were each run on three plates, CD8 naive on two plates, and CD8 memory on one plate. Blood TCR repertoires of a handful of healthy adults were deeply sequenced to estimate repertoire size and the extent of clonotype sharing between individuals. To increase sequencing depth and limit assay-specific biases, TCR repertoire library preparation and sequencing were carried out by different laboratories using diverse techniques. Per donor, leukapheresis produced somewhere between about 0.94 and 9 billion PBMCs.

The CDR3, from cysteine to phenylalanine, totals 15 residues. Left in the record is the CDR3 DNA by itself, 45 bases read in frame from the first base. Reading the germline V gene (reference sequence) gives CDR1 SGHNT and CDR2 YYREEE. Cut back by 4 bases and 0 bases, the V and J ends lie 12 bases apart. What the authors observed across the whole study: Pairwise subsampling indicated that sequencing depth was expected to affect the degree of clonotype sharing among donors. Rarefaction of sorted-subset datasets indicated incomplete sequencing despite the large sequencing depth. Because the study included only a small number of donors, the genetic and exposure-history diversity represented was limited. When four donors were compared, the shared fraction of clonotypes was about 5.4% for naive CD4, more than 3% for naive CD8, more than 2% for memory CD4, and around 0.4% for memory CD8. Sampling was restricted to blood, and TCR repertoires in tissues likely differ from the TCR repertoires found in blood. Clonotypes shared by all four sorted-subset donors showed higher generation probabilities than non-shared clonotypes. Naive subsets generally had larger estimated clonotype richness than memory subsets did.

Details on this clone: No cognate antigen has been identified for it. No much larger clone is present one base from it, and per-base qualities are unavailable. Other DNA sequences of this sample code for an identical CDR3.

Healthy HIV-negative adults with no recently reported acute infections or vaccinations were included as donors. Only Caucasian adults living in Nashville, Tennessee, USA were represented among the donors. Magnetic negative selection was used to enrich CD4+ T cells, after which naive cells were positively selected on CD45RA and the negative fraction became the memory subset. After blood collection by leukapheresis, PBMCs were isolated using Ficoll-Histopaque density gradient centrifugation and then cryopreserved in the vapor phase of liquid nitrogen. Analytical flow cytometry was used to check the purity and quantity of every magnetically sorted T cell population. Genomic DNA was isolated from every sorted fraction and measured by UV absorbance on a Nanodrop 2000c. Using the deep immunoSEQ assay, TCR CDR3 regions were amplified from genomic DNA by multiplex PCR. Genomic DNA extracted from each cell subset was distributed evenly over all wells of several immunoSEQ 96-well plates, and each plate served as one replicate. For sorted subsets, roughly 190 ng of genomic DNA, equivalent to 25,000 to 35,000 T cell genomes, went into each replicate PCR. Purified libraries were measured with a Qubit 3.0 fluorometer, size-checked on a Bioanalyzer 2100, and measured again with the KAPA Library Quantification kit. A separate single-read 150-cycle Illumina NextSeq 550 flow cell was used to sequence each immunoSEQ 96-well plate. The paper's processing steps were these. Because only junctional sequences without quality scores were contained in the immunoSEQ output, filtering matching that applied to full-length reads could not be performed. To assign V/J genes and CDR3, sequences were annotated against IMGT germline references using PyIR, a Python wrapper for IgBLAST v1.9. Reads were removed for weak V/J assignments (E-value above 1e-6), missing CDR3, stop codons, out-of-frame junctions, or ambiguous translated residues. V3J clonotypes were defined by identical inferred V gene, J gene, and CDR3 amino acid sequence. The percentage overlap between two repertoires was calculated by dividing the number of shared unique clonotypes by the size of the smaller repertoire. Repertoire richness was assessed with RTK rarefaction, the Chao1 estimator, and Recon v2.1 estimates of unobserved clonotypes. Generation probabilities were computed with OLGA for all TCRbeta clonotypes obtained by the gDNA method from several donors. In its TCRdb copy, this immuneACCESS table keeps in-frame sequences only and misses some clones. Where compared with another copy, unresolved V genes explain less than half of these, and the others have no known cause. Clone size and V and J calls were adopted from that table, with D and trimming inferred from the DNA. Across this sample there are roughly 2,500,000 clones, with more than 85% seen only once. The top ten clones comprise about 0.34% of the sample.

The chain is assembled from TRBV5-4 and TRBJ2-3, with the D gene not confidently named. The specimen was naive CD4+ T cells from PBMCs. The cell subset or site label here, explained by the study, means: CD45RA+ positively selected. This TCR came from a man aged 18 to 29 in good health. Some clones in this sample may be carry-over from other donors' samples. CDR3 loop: CASSPGLASTDTQYF. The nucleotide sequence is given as TGTGCCAGCAGCCCTGGTTTGGCTAGCACAGATACGCAGTATTTT.